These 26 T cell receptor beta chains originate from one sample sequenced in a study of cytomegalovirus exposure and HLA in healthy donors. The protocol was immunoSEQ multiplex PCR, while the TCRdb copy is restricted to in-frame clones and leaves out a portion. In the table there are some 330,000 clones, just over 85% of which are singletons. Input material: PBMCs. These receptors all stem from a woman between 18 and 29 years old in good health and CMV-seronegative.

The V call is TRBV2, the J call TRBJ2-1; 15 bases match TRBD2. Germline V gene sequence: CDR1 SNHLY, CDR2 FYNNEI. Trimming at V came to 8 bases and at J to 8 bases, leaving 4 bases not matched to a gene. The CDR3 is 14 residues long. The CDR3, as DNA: TGTGCCAGCCTGGGACTAGCGGGAGGACATGAGCAGTTCTTC. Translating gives CASLGLAGGHEQFF.

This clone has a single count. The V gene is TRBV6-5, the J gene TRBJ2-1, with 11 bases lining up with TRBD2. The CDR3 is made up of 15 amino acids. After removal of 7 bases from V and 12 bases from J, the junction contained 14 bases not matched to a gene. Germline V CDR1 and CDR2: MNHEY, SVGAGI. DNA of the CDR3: TGTGCCAGCACCGGACTAGCGGGTTCATTGATTGGGCAGTTCTTC. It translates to CASTGLAGSLIGQFF.

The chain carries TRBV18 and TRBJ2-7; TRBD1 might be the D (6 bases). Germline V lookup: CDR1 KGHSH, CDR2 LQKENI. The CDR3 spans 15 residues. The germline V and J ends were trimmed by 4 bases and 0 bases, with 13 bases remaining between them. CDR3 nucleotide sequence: TGTGCCAGCTCACTTTCGACAGGCAGCTCCTACGAGCAGTACTTC. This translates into CASSLSTGSSYEQYF.

The CDR3 bases are TGCGCCAGCAGCTTCCTAGCGGGAGGTGGGGTAGATACGCAGTATTTT. It yields the protein CASSFLAGGGVDTQYF. The chain combines TRBV5-1 with TRBJ2-3; 11 nucleotides match TRBD2. The CDR3 extends over 16 amino acids. Trimming removed 2 bases from V and 5 bases from J; junction bases left unmatched: 7. CDR1 SGHRS and CDR2 YFSETQ come from the germline V gene.

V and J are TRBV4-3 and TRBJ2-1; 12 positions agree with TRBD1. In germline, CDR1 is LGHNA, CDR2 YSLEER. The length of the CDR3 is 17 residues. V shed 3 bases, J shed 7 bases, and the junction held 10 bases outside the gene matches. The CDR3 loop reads CASSQEPGQGALNEQFF. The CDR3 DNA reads TGCGCCAGCAGCCAGGAACCGGGACAGGGGGCGCTTAATGAGCAGTTCTTC.

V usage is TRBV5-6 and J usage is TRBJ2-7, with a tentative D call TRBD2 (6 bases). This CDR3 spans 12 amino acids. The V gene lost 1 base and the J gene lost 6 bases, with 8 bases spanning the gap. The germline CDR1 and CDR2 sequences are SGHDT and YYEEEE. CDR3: CASSLLAREQYF. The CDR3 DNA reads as TGTGCCAGCAGCTTGCTAGCGCGCGAGCAGTACTTC.

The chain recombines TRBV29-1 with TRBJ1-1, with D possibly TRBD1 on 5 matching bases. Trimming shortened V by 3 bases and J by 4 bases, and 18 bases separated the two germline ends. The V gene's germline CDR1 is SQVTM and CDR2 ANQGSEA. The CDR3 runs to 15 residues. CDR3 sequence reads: CSVEVHRRLFTEAFF. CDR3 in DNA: TGCAGCGTTGAGGTACACAGGCGCTTATTCACTGAAGCTTTCTTT. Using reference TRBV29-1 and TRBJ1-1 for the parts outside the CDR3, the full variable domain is SAVISQKPSRDICQRGTSLTIQCQVDSQVTMMFWYRQQPGQSLTLIATANQGSEATYESGFVIDKFPISRPNLTFSTLTVSNMSPEDSSIYLCSVEVHRRLFTEAFFGQGTRLTVV.

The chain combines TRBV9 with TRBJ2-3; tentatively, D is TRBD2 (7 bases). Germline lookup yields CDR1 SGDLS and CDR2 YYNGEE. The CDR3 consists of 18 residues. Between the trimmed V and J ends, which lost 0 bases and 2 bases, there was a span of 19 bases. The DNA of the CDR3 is TGTGCCAGCAGCGTAGCAGGAGGTGGGGGGGCCCACACAGATACGCAGTATTTT. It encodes CASSVAGGGGAHTDTQYF.

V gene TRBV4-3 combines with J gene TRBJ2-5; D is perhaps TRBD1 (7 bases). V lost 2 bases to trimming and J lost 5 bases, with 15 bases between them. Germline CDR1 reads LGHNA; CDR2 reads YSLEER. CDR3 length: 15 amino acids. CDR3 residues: CASSQYGDSGETQYF. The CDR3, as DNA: TGCGCCAGCAGCCAATATGGGGACAGCGGGGAGACCCAGTACTTC.

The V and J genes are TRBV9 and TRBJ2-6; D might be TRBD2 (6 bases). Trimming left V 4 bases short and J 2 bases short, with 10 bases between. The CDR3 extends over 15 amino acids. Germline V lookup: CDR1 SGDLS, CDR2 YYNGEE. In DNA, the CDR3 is TGTGCCAGCAGCCCCGCGGGGACTGGGGCCAACGTCCTGACTTTC. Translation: CASSPAGTGANVLTF.

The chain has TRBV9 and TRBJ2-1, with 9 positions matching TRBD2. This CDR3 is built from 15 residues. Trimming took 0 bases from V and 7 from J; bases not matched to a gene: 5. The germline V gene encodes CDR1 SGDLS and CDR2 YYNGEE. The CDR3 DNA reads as TGTGCCAGCAGCGTAGGCGGGAGGGGGCTAAATGAGCAGTTCTTC. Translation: CASSVGGRGLNEQFF.

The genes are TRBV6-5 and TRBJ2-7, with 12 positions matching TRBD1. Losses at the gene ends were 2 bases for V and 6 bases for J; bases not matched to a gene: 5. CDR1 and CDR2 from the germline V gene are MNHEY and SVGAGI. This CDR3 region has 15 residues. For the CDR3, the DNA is TGTGCCAGCAGTTACGCCCCGGGACAGGGGGCCGAGCAGTACTTC. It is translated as CASSYAPGQGAEQYF.

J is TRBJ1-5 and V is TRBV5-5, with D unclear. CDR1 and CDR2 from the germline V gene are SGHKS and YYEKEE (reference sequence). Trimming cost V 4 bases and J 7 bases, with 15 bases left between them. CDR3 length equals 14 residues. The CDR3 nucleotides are TGTGCCAGCAGCGCAAGGAGGGTAGGCCAGCCCCAGCATTTT. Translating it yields CASSARRVGQPQHF.

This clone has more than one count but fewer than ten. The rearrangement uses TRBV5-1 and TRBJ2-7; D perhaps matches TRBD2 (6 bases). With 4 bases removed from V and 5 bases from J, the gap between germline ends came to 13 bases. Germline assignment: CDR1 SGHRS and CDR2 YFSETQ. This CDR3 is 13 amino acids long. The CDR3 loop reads CASSIGGRDEQYF. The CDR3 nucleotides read TGCGCCAGCAGCATCGGAGGGCGCGACGAGCAGTACTTC. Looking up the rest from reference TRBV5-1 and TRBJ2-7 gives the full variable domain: KAGVTQTPRYLIKTRGQQVTLSCSPISGHRSVSWYQQTPGQGLQFLFEYFSETQRNKGNFPGRFSGRQFSNSRSEMNVSTLELGDSALYLCASSIGGRDEQYFGPGTRLTVT.

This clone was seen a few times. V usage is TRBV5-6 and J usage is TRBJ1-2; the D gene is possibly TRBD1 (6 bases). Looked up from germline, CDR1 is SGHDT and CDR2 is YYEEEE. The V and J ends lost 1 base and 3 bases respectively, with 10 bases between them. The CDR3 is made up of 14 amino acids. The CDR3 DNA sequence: TGTGCCAGCAGCTTGAGGACAGAAGACTATGGCTACACCTTC. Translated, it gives CASSLRTEDYGYTF.

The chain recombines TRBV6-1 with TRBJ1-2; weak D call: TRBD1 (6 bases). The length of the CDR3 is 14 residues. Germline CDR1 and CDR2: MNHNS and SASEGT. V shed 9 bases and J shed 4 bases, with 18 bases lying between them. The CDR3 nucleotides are TGTGCCAGTAGGGATGGGGACAACCCCTATGGCTACACCTTC. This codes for CASRDGDNPYGYTF.

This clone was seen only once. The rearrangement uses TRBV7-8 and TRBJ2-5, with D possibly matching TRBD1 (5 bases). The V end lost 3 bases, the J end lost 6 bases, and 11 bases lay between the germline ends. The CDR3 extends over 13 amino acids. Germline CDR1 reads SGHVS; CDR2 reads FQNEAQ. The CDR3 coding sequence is TGTGCCAGCAGCTTGGAAGGGGCGAAGACCCAGTACTTC. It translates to CASSLEGAKTQYF.

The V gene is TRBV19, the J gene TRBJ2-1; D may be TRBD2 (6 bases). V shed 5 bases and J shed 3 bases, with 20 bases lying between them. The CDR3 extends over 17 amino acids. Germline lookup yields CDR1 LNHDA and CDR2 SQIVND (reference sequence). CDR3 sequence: CASSASSRRDRYNEQFF. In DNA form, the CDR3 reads TGTGCCAGTAGTGCCTCATCCCGGCGGGATCGCTACAATGAGCAGTTCTTC. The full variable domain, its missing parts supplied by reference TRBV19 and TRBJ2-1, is DGGITQSPKYLFRKEGQNVTLSCEQNLNHDAMYWYRQDPGQGLRLIYYSQIVNDFQKGDIAEGYSVSREKKESFPLTVTSAQKNPTAFYLCASSASSRRDRYNEQFFGPGTRLTVL.

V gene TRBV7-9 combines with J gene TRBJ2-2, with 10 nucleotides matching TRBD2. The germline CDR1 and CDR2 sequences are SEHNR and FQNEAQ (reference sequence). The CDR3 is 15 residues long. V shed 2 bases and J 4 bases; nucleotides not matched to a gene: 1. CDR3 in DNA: TGTGCCAGCAGCTTACTAGCGGGAGCCACCGGGGAGCTGTTTTTT. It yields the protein CASSLLAGATGELFF.

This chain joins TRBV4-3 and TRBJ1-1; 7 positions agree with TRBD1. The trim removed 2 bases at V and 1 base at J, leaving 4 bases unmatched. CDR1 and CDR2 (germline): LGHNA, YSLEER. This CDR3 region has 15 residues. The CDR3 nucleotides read TGCGCCAGCAGCCAACGACAGGGTTCGAACACTGAAGCTTTCTTT. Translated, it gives CASSQRQGSNTEAFF.

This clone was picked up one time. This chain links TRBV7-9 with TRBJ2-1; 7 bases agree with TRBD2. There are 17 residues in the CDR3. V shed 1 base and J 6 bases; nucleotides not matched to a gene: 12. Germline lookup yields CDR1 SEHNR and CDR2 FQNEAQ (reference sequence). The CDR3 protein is CASSLGGSAHLGNEQFF. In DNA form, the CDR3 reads TGTGCCAGCAGCTTAGGCGGGAGTGCCCACCTGGGCAATGAGCAGTTCTTC.

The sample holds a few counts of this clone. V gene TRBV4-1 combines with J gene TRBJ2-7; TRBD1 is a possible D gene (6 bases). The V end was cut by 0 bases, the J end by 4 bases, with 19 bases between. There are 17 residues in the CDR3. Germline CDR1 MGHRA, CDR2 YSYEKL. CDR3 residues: CASSQDKWAGAAYEQYF. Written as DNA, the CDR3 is TGCGCCAGCAGCCAAGATAAGTGGGCAGGGGCGGCATACGAGCAGTACTTC.

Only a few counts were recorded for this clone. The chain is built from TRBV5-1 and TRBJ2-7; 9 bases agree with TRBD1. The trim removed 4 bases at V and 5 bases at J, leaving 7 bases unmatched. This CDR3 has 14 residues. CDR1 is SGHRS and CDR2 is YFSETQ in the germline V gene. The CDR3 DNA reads TGCGCCAGCAGCCTAGGGACAGGGATGAACGAGCAGTACTTC. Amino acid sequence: CASSLGTGMNEQYF.

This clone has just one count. The CDR3 DNA sequence: TGTGCCAGCATACGCGCACCCTCCTACAATGAGCAGTTCTTC. It translates to CASIRAPSYNEQFF. V usage is TRBV6-6 and J usage is TRBJ2-1; D not certain. CDR1 and CDR2 from the germline V gene are MNHNY and SVGAGI (reference sequence). V lost 7 bases and J lost 0, with 10 bases in between. The CDR3 has 14 amino acids.

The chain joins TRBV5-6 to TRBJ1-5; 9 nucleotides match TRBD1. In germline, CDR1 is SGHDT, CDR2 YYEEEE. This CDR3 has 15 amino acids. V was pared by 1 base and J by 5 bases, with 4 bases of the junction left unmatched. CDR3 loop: CASSLWDRVDQPQHF. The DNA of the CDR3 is TGTGCCAGCAGCTTGTGGGACAGGGTGGATCAGCCCCAGCATTTT.

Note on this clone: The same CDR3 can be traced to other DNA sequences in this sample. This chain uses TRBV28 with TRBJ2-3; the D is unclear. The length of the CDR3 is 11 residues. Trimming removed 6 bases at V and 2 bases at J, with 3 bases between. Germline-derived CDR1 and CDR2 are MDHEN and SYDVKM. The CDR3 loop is CASSLTDTQYF. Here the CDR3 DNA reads TGTGCCAGCAGCCTCACAGATACGCAGTATTTT.